The 18 T cell receptor beta chains below were found in one sample sequenced in a study of blood T cell repertoires in COVID-19. Libraries were prepared by immunoSEQ multiplex PCR; TCRdb keeps only in-frame clonotypes and omits some of them. The data contain approximately 97,000 clones, 70% to 90% of them singletons. The specimen sequenced was peripheral blood. These receptors were collected from a man aged 45 to 65 with COVID-19, enrolled during active disease.

This rearrangement joins TRBV9 to TRBJ2-5; 7 positions agree with TRBD2. Germline CDR1 SGDLS, CDR2 YYNGEE. V was clipped by 2 bases and J by 9 bases; unmatched bases: 4. This CDR3 is built from 12 residues. In DNA, the CDR3 is TGTGCCAGCAGCGTGGGAGGGGAGGCCCAGTACTTC. Its protein is CASSVGGEAQYF.

J is TRBJ2-5 and V is TRBV28, with D possibly TRBD2 on 6 matching bases. Germline V gives CDR1 MDHEN, CDR2 SYDVKM. The CDR3 consists of 14 residues. Trimming took 6 bases from V and 5 from J, leaving 16 bases between them. CDR3 protein: CASSLSGLAETQYF. The CDR3 region has the DNA TGTGCCAGCAGCCTGAGCGGGTTGGCGGAGACCCAGTACTTC.

This chain uses TRBV12-3 or TRBV12-4 with TRBJ2-5, with D possibly TRBD2 on 5 matching bases. The CDR3 contains 13 residues. V was shortened by 6 bases and J by 5 bases, with 13 bases between the two germline ends. The CDR3 nucleotides read TGTGCCAGCAGGCCGGGGAGAGTGGAGACCCAGTACTTC. Translation gives CASRPGRVETQYF.

The gene calls are TRBV9 and TRBJ2-7; a weak D match, TRBD1 (6 bases). V lost 3 bases and J lost 5, with 18 bases in between. CDR1 and CDR2 (germline): SGDLS, YYNGEE. This CDR3 spans 15 amino acids. The CDR3 DNA sequence: TGTGCCAGCAGCGCCCATTACAGGGTCTCGGACGAGCAGTACTTC. It codes for CASSAHYRVSDEQYF. Full variable domain (remainder filled in from reference TRBV9 and TRBJ2-7): DSGVTQTPKHLITATGQRVTLRCSPRSGDLSVYWYQQSLDQGLQFLIQYYNGEERAKGNILERFSAQQFPDLHSELNLSSLELGDSALYFCASSAHYRVSDEQYFGPGTRLTVT.

The rearrangement joins TRBV28 to TRBJ1-6; no definite D call. The V end lost 6 bases, the J end lost 9 bases, and 15 bases lay between the germline ends. The CDR3 has 14 amino acids. Germline CDR1 reads MDHEN; CDR2 reads SYDVKM. The CDR3 reads CASSEGPRPSPLHF. The CDR3 DNA sequence: TGTGCCAGCAGCGAGGGCCCCAGGCCTTCACCCCTCCACTTT.

The gene calls are TRBV28 and TRBJ1-4; TRBD1 matches at 10 bases. This CDR3 has 13 amino acids. CDR1 is MDHEN and CDR2 is SYDVKM in the germline V gene. Germline trimming cut 6 bases from V and 14 bases from J; bases unmatched to any gene: 9. The CDR3 nucleotides are TGTGCCAGCAGCCCCGGGACAGGGGTCCGGCTGTTTTTT. Translating it yields CASSPGTGVRLFF.

V and J are TRBV7-9 and TRBJ1-1; TRBD1 agrees at 7 bases. CDR1 SEHNR and CDR2 FQNEAQ come from the germline V gene (reference sequence). The V gene end was trimmed by 5 bases and the J gene end by 0 bases; junction bases not matched to a gene: 9. The CDR3 covers 16 residues. CDR3 sequence: CASSQKQGRLNTEAFF. The CDR3 DNA reads as TGTGCCAGCAGCCAAAAACAGGGGAGATTGAACACTGAAGCTTTCTTT.

The CDR3 sequence: CASSHTYGHTEAFF. CDR3 coding DNA: TGCGCCAGCAGCCACACCTATGGGCACACTGAAGCTTTCTTT. The rearrangement uses TRBV4-3 and TRBJ1-1; D not certain. The CDR3 runs to 14 residues. Looked up from germline, CDR1 is LGHNA and CDR2 is YSLEER. V was shortened by 3 bases and J by 3 bases, with 11 bases between the two germline ends.

The chain has TRBV4-1 and TRBJ1-6; 8 nucleotides line up with TRBD1. The CDR3 covers 16 residues. V shed 0 bases and J 9 bases; nucleotides not matched to a gene: 7. Germline values: CDR1 MGHRA, CDR2 YSYEKL. The CDR3 sequence is CASSQDPGQGASPLHF. For the CDR3, the DNA is TGCGCCAGCAGCCAAGATCCTGGACAGGGAGCTTCACCCCTCCACTTT.

The chain is built from TRBV12-3 or TRBV12-4 and TRBJ2-3; D perhaps matches TRBD2 (6 bases). V was cut by 8 bases and J by 3 bases, with 12 bases left in between. The CDR3 is made up of 13 amino acids. The CDR3 DNA reads TGTGCCAGCCGATTGGAGGGGACAGATACGCAGTATTTT. Amino acid sequence: CASRLEGTDTQYF.

This chain links TRBV7-9 with TRBJ2-7, with 7 bases aligning to TRBD1. With V trimmed by 8 bases and J by 2 bases, 6 bases remained unmatched. The CDR3 consists of 13 residues. Per the germline V gene, CDR1 is SEHNR and CDR2 is FQNEAQ (reference sequence). CDR3 sequence reads: CASVKGAAYEQYF. The CDR3 region has the DNA TGTGCCAGCGTCAAGGGGGCAGCCTACGAGCAGTACTTC.

This rearrangement joins TRBV9 to TRBJ2-7, with D possibly matching TRBD1 (6 bases). V lost 2 bases to trimming and J lost 5 bases, with 20 bases between them. CDR1 is SGDLS and CDR2 is YYNGEE in the germline V gene. The CDR3 extends over 16 amino acids. CDR3 residues: CASSVSSDRYPHEQYF. The CDR3 nucleotides are TGTGCCAGCAGCGTGTCCTCTGACAGGTATCCCCACGAGCAGTACTTC.

DNA for the CDR3: TGCGCCAGCAGCTTGGGACAGTTGGAGACCCAGTACTTC. Protein product: CASSLGQLETQYF. This chain links TRBV5-1 with TRBJ2-5; maybe TRBD1 (5 bases). Germline loops: CDR1 SGHRS, CDR2 YFSETQ. Trimming pared 0 bases from V and 5 bases from J, leaving 8 bases between. This CDR3 has 13 amino acids.

The rearrangement uses TRBV5-4 and TRBJ1-1, with 12 nucleotides matching TRBD1. Trimming cost V 4 bases and J 11 bases; bases outside gene matches: 12. From germline, CDR1 is SGHNT and CDR2 YYREEE (reference sequence). The CDR3 has 15 amino acids. The chain's CDR3 is CASSPGGTGGVRAFF. The CDR3 DNA sequence: TGTGCCAGCAGCCCTGGTGGGACAGGGGGCGTTAGGGCTTTCTTT.

V gene TRBV4-1 combines with J gene TRBJ2-1; 7 nucleotides line up with TRBD2. The V gene end was trimmed by 0 bases and the J gene end by 4 bases; junction bases not matched to a gene: 6. The CDR3 loop spans 16 amino acids. Germline lookup yields CDR1 MGHRA and CDR2 YSYEKL. The CDR3 is CASSQDGLAAYNEQFF. The CDR3 DNA sequence: TGCGCCAGCAGCCAAGATGGGCTAGCGGCGTACAATGAGCAGTTCTTC.

This chain joins TRBV4-2 and TRBJ2-1; D perhaps matches TRBD2 (7 bases). The V end lost 1 base, the J end lost 3 bases, and 16 bases lay between the germline ends. The CDR3 totals 17 residues. Germline V CDR1 and CDR2: LGHNA, YNFKEQ. CDR3 sequence (DNA): TGTGCCAGCAGCCAAGCTGCGGGGGCTAGCGGCTACAATGAGCAGTTCTTC. As protein: CASSQAAGASGYNEQFF.

The chain links TRBV7-9 to TRBJ2-1, with D possibly matching TRBD1 (5 bases). CDR1 is SEHNR and CDR2 is FQNEAQ in the germline V gene (reference sequence). The V gene lost 1 base and the J gene lost 9 bases, with 7 bases spanning the gap. This CDR3 contains 12 residues. CDR3 coding DNA: TGTGCCAGCAGCTTAGACAGGTCTGAGCAGTTCTTC. This translates into CASSLDRSEQFF.

The rearrangement joins TRBV27 to TRBJ1-5; D call uncertain. The CDR3 is 12 residues long. Per the germline V gene, CDR1 is MNHEY and CDR2 is SMNVEV (reference sequence). Trimming left V 3 bases short and J 6 bases short, with 6 bases between. CDR3 in DNA: TGTGCCAGCAGTTTCCTAGGTCAGCCCCAGCATTTT. Protein sequence: CASSFLGQPQHF.